Reported below is one TCR beta chain. Its antigen is unknown. The data originate from a study of cytomegalovirus exposure and HLA in healthy donors. Study-wide findings and caveats: The authors later found TCR association rates varying by HLA locus, with DRB1 most and HLA-C fewest.

13 Jbeta primers and 60 Vbeta primers were used for the PCR. Sequencing was performed with immunoSEQ multiplex PCR; in TCRdb, only in-frame clones are kept and a portion is missing. The top ten hold roughly 3.5% of the sample, which has over 150,000 clones, roughly 77% seen once. The CDR3 covers 13 residues. CDR1 SGHKS and CDR2 YYEKEE come from the germline V gene (reference sequence). The V end was cut by 0 bases, the J end by 5 bases, with 8 bases between. The source material was PBMCs. The TCR comes from a man aged 25-45 years in good health and CMV-seropositive. The chain couples TRBV5-5 to TRBJ2-5; D unclear. The CDR3 spells CASSLDFIETQYF. CDR3 in DNA: TGTGCCAGCAGCTTGGATTTTATCGAGACCCAGTACTTC.